The 2 T cell receptor beta chains presented below share a single source sample, sequenced in a study of long-term antiretroviral therapy in people with HIV (dated by TCRdb to the early 2020s). The immunoSEQ hsTCRB v3.0 assay was used at survey level resolution to sequence the TRB variable region. TCRdb carries this immuneACCESS record with in-frame sequences only. Its versions omit some clonotypes, under half of them owing to an unresolved V gene in the studies checked, with the rest unexplained. The sample table shows approximately 24,000 clones, and over 75% are seen once. The ten top clones hold 5.5% to 6% of the sample. Sequenced material: unsorted PBMCs, taken 1.1 years before starting antiretroviral therapy. These TCRs come from a woman younger than 45 with HIV.

The chain is built from TRBV5-1 and TRBJ1-2; TRBD1 might be the D (5 bases). Germline lookup yields CDR1 SGHRS and CDR2 YFSETQ. The CDR3 loop spans 14 amino acids. V lost 4 bases and J lost 2, with 12 bases in between. CDR3 amino acids: CASSGGRGNYGYTF. As DNA, the CDR3 is TGCGCCAGCAGCGGGGGACGGGGGAACTATGGCTACACCTTC.

This CDR3 is CASSGVQGGQPQHF. The CDR3 nucleotides are TGTGCCAGCAGTGGGGTCCAGGGAGGCCAGCCCCAGCATTTT. This chain connects TRBV6-1 to TRBJ1-5; possibly TRBD1 for D (5 bases). There are 14 residues in the CDR3. Germline CDR1 MNHNS, CDR2 SASEGT. Trimming removed 4 bases at V and 7 bases at J, with 14 bases between.